The 17 T cell receptor beta chains reported below all come from one sample, sequenced in a study of tumor-infiltrating lymphocytes in primary liver carcinoma. Unsorted whole blood served as the source of blood RNA, and germline DNA was extracted as well. The template, around 540 ng total RNA, yielded TCR beta cDNA made with a constant-region primer. Modified slightly, ARM-PCR produced TCR beta libraries over three nested multiplex PCR rounds. For approximately 9 cycles apiece, the opening two PCR rounds ran with TRBV1-TRBV30 forward primers and a C-beta reverse primer. TCRdb recomputed calls from the multiplex PCR reads with MiXCR, one row per CDR3 protein. The sample includes about 200,000 distinct CDR3 sequences, approximately 65% of them seen just once. The sample was peripheral blood. The receptors were gathered from a woman aged 55-69 years with primary liver carcinoma and hepatitis B virus infection.

The count of this clonotype is one. The chain has TRBV28 and TRBJ2-3; 13 nucleotides line up with TRBD2. The CDR3 covers 16 residues. Germline V CDR1 and CDR2: MDHEN, SYDVKM. V gave up 5 bases and J gave up 6 bases; unmatched junction bases: 8. CDR3 in amino acids: CASSRRLAGGLDTQYF. In DNA, the CDR3 is TGTGCCAGCAGTCGCCGACTAGCGGGGGGCTTGGATACGCAGTATTTT.

Notes on this clonotype: A read error may explain this, as a much larger clone is one base away. This chain connects TRBV4-1 to TRBJ2-7; D is undetermined. This CDR3 spans 13 amino acids. Germline CDR1 is MGHRA and CDR2 is YSYEKL. The CDR3 DNA reads as TGCGCCAGCAACCAAGATGTGTTTCCCGAGCAGTACTTC. Its protein is CASNQDVFPEQYF.

The chain combines TRBV10-2 with TRBJ2-7; maybe TRBD1 (6 bases). CDR3 length equals 12 residues. The V gene lost 8 bases and the J gene lost 6 bases, with 14 bases spanning the gap. Germline assignment: CDR1 WSHSY and CDR2 SAAADI. Written as DNA, the CDR3 is TGCGCCAGCGGCGACAGGTGTTCCGAGCAGTACTTC. It yields the protein CASGDRCSEQYF.

As concerns this clonotype: The junction and the germline gene differ at one end; a read error may be behind it. This rearrangement joins TRBV4-1 to TRBJ2-7; TRBD2 aligns across 10 bases. The germline gives CDR1 MGHRA, CDR2 YSYEKL. The CDR3 is 17 amino acids. As DNA, the CDR3 is TGCCCCAGCAGCCAAGACGAGCGGGAGGGTTTAGTTGACGAGCAGTACTTC. It codes for CPSSQDEREGLVDEQYF.

Concerning this clonotype itself: One end of the junction is discordant with germline, which a read error may explain. The V call is TRBV4-2, the J call TRBJ2-3; D ambiguous. The CDR3 contains 14 residues. Germline V gene lookup returns CDR1 LGHNA and CDR2 YNFKEQ. The CDR3 sequence is CTSSQRIGTDTQYF. The CDR3 region has the DNA TGTACCAGCAGCCAGAGGATCGGAACAGATACGCAGTATTTT.

CDR3 region: CASSLLSNLHPLSDTQYF. CDR3 DNA: TGTGCCAGCAGCCTCCTCTCCAACCTACACCCTTTGTCAGATACGCAGTATTTT. The V and J genes are TRBV7-9 and TRBJ2-3; the D is unclear. CDR1 and CDR2 from the germline V gene are SEHNR and FQNEAQ (reference sequence). Trimming took off 5 bases at V and 4 bases at J, with 25 bases between the two ends. The length of the CDR3 is 18 residues.

This clonotype was seen once. The rearrangement links TRBV19 to TRBJ1-2, with D uncertain. V shed 8 bases and J shed 4 bases, with 26 bases lying between them. The CDR3 is made up of 17 amino acids. Germline CDR1 reads LNHDA; CDR2 reads SQIVND (reference sequence). CDR3 DNA: TGTGCCAGTCGTGGCCTGGCAATGAGGCAGACCCTCTATGGCTACACCTTC. Amino acid sequence: CASRGLAMRQTLYGYTF.

This chain uses TRBV7-8 with TRBJ2-7; D possibly matches TRBD1 or TRBD2 (5 bases each). V gave up 4 bases and J gave up 1 base, with 11 bases separating them. The CDR3 is 14 amino acids. CDR1 and CDR2 from the germline V gene are SGHVS and FQNEAQ. The CDR3 region is CASSSGPHSYEQYF. The CDR3 nucleotides are TGTGCCAGCAGCTCGGGACCCCATTCCTACGAGCAGTACTTC.

The rearrangement joins TRBV11-3 to TRBJ2-4; the D is unclear. V was pared by 8 bases and J by 0 bases, with 11 bases between. The CDR3 runs to 14 residues. Looked up from germline, CDR1 is SGHNT and CDR2 is YENEEA. CDR3 DNA sequence: TGTGCCAGCGGCTATCGGGCAGCCAAAAACATTCAGTACTTC. Protein sequence: CASGYRAAKNIQYF.

Notes on this clonotype: A much bigger clone sits one base away, suggesting this may be a read error. A read error is likely, as this CDR3 ends without the conserved phenylalanine or tryptophan. The V gene is TRBV6-1, the J gene TRBJ2-3; D may correspond to TRBD1 or TRBD2 (5 bases each). The germline V gene has CDR1 MNHNS and CDR2 SASEGT. CDR3 size: 14 residues. V gave up 5 bases and J gave up 1 base, with 10 bases separating them. CDR3 sequence reads: CASSKQGGTDTQYY. For the CDR3, the DNA is TGTGCCAGCAGTAAGCAGGGAGGCACAGATACGCAGTATTAT.

This clonotype was detected a few times. No conserved phenylalanine or tryptophan is present at the end of the CDR3, so a read error is the likely explanation. The DNA is left out, because the CDR3 cannot be placed on it with certainty; the CDR3 is given as TCRdb lists it. The chain combines TRBV29-1 with TRBJ2-2; the D call of TRBD1 is as the table states it, not checked on the DNA. In germline, CDR1 is SQVTM, CDR2 ANQGSEA. The CDR3 is 15 amino acids long, termini counted. CDR3 sequence reads: CSVESGGANTGELFL.

Comment on this clonotype: Just one base apart from a much larger clone, this may be a read error. V usage is TRBV4-1 and J usage is TRBJ1-1; no clear D gene. V was shortened by 1 base and J by 0 bases, with 12 bases between the two germline ends. CDR3 size: 16 residues. Germline lookup yields CDR1 MGHRA and CDR2 YSYEKL. CDR3: CASSQVLRTMNTEAFF. The CDR3 DNA sequence: TGCGCCAGCAGCCAAGTCCTCCGAACCATGAACACTGAAGCTTTCTTT.

CDR3 in amino acids: CASSAGTAYEQYF. CDR3 bases: TGTGCCAGCAGCGCCGGGACAGCTTACGAGCAGTACTTC. The V and J genes are TRBV9 and TRBJ2-7, with 7 bases lining up with TRBD1. With 3 bases clipped from V and 4 bases from J, the junction kept 4 bases outside the gene matches. Per germline, CDR1 SGDLS and CDR2 YYNGEE. This CDR3 region has 13 residues.

This clonotype is a singleton in its sample. A read error is likely, as this CDR3 ends without the conserved phenylalanine or tryptophan. CDR3 coding DNA: TGTGCCAACAGCGACCCGACGGGGGTTCTTGACAATGAGCAGTTCATC. Protein sequence: CANSDPTGVLDNEQFI. This sequence joins TRBV11-2 and TRBJ2-1; possibly TRBD2 for D (6 bases). This CDR3 is built from 16 residues. CDR1 is SGHAT and CDR2 is FQNNGV in the germline V gene.

Regarding this clonotype: A read error may account for a junction end that differs from germline. This chain links TRBV5-1 with TRBJ2-7; TRBD1 aligns across 7 bases. Per the germline V gene, CDR1 is SGHRS and CDR2 is YFSETQ. The CDR3 sequence is 15 residues long. CDR3 DNA: TGCGCCAGCAACTTGAGACAGGGAAACTTCTACGAGCAGTACTTC. Protein product: CASNLRQGNFYEQYF. Complete variable domain (other parts from reference TRBV5-1 and TRBJ2-7): KAGVTQTPRYLIKTRGQQVTLSCSPISGHRSVSWYQQTPGQGLQFLFEYFSETQRNKGNFPGRFSGRQFSNSRSEMNVSTLELGDSALYLCASNLRQGNFYEQYFGPGTRLTVT.

As for this clonotype: A junction boundary mismatches the germline segment, possibly from a read error. The rearrangement links TRBV11-2 to TRBJ1-6; tentative D call: TRBD1 (5 bases). Germline V CDR1 and CDR2: SGHAT, FQNNGV. The CDR3 spans 15 residues. The CDR3 protein is CPSSLEWGGNSPLHF. The CDR3 DNA reads TGTCCCAGTAGCTTAGAATGGGGGGGTAATTCACCCCTCCACTTT.

About this clonotype itself: A junction boundary mismatches the germline segment, possibly from a read error. V is TRBV11-2 and J is TRBJ1-5; D perhaps matches TRBD1 (6 bases). The CDR3 length is 14 residues. Germline V lookup: CDR1 SGHAT, CDR2 FQNNGV. CDR3 DNA sequence: TGTACCAGCAGCCCGTCGGGGGGCTATCATCCCCAGCATTTT. Translated, it gives CTSSPSGGYHPQHF.